This T cell receptor (beta chain) stems from a study of beta chain features in type 1 diabetes. Study conclusions and caveats: Among all four CD4+ subsets, Type 1 diabetes patients had TCRB CDR3s that were moderately but significantly shorter.

On this clone itself: Its antigen is unidentified.

Per germline, CDR1 SGHNT and CDR2 YYREEE (reference sequence). V shed 4 bases and J shed 2 bases, with 13 bases lying between them. This CDR3 is 15 amino acids long. The whole isolated RNA underwent reverse transcription, so sequencing captured expressed TCRB transcripts. TCRdb's copy holds only in-frame clones and misses some; the assay was immunoSEQ multiplex PCR. The sample consists of some 700,000 clones, about an eighth of them appearing once. This TCR was recovered from a man aged 18 to 35 with type 1 diabetes. What was sequenced was naive CD4+ T cells from blood. The chain is built from TRBV5-4 and TRBJ2-1; D may be TRBD1 (6 bases). CDR3 in amino acids: CASSPTGTTYNEQFF. CDR3 coding DNA: TGTGCCAGCAGCCCCACCGGGACAACCTACAATGAGCAGTTCTTC.